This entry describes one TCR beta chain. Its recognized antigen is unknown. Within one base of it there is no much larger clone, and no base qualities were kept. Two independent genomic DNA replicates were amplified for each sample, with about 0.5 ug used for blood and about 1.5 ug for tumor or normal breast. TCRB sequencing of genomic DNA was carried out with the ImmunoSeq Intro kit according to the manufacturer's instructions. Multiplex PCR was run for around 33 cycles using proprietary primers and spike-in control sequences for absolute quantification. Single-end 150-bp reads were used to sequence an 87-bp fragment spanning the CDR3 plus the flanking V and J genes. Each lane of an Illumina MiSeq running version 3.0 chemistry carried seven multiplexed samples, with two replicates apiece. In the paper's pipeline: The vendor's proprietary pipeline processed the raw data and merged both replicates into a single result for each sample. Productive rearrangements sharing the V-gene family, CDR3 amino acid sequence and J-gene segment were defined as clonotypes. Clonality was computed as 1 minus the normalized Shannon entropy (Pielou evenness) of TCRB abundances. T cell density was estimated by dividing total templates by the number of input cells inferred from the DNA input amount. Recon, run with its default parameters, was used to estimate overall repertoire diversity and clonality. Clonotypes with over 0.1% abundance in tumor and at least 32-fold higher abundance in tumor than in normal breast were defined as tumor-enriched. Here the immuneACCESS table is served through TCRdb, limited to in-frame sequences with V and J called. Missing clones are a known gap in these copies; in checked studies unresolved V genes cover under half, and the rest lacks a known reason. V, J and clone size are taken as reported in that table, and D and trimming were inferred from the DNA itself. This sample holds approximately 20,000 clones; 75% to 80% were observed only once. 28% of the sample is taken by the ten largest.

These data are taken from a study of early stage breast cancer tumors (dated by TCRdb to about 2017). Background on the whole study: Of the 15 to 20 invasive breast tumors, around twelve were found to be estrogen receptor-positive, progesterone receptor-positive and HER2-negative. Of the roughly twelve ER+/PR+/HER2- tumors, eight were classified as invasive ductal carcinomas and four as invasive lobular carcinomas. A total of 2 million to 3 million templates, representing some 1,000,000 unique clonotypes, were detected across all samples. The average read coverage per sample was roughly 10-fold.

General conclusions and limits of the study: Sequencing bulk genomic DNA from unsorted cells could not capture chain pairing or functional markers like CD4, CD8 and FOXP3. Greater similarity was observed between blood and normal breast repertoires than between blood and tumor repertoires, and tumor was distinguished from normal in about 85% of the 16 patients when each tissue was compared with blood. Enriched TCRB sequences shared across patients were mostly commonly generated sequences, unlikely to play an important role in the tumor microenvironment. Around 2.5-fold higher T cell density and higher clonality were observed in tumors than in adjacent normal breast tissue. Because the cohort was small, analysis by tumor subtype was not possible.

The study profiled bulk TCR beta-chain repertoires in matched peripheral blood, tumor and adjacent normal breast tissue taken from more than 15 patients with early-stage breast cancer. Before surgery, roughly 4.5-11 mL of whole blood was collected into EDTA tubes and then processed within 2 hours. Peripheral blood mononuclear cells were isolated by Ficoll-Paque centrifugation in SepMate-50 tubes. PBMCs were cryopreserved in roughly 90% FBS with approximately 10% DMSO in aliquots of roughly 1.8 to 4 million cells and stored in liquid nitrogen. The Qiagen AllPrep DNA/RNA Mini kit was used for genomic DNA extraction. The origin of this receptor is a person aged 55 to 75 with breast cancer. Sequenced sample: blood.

The CDR3 loop reads CASSLNGYGYTF. The sequenced DNA is TGTGCCAGCAGTCTAAACGGGTATGGCTACACCTTC. Recombination connected TRBV6-1 to TRBJ1-2, with the D gene not clear enough to name. Trimming removed 5 bases from V and 5 bases from J, leaving 9 bases between the germline ends. Per the germline V gene, MNHNS is the CDR1 and SASEGT is the CDR2. Inclusive of the bounding cysteine and phenylalanine, the CDR3 is 12 residues long. Here the CDR3 DNA is all that survives: 36 bases in frame from base 1.